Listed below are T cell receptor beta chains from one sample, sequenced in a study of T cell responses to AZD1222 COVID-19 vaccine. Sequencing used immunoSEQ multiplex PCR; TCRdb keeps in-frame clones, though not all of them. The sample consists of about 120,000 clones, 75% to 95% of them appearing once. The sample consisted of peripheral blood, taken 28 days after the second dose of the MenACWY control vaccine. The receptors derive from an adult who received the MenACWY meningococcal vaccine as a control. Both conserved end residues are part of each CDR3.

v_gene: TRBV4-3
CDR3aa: CASSQAGQLNTEAFF

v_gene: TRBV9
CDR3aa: CASSATTGIGNTIYF

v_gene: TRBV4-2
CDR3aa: CASSQVGGSWEQFF

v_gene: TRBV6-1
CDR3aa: CASNSVEGGYTF

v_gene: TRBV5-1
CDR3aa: CASSLVRHAEAFF

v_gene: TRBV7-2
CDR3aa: CASSLTGTGGGNTIYF

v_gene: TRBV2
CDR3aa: CASILDRGSTDTQYF

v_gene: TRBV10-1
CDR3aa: CASSGTGLNTEAFF

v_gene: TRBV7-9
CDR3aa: CASSLDGTSGSWFF

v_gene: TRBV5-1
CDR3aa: CASSWTGQGETSPLHF

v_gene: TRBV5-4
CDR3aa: CASSEGQGKNIQYF

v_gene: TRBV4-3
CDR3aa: CASSPSPDPGNTIYF

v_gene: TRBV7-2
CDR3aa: CASSLRDIIYHEQFF

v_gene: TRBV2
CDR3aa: CASSLVGGVDEQYF

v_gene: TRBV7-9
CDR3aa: CASSLGQGKTDTQYF

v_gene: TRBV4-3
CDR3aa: CASSPGGHSNQPQHF

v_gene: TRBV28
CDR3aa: CASRDGTARKTEKLFF

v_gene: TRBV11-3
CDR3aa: CASTDRGNSPLHF

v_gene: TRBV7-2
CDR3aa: CASSLGRALETQYF

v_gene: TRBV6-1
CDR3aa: CASSESGSGQPQHF

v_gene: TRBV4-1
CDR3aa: CASSQDLSEGGAPGELFF

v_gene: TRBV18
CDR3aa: CASSPGPMNTEAFF

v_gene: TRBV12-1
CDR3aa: CARRDSGTENCSNQPQHF

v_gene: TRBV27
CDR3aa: CASSSPGFSDGNTIYF

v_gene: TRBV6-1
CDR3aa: CASSEGTSYSNQPQHF

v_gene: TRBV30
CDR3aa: CAWSVLNTGADGYTF

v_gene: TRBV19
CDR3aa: CASSMIRGADTQYF

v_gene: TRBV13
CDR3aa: CASSLVGTGSPNTEAFF

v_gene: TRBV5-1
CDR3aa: CASSPPRSDINEQFF

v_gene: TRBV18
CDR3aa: CASSPGIGTSTDTQYF

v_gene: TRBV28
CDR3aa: CASSLSKRTAIRMNTEAFF

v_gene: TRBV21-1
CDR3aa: CASSTLRVQETQYF

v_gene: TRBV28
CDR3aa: CASSRQGANTEAFF

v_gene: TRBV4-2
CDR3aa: CASSQDGTSGDTQYF

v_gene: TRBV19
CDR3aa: CASSIGTGGIGNEKLFF

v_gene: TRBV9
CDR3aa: CASSVELYSNEQFF

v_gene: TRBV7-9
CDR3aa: CASSGGGVSNQPQHF

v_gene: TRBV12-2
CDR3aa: CASRLGLTGTYEQYF

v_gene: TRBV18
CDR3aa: CASSLPGQANSPLHF

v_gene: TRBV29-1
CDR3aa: CSVERGRNYGYTF

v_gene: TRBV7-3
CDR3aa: CASSLRPSGGGTDTQYF

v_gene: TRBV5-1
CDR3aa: CASSFRGTGKINSPLHF

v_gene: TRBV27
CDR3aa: CASSLRTGDYGYTF

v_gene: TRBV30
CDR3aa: CAWDRMHEQYF

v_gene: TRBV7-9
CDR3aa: CASSYGTSGRVETQYF

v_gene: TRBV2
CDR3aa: CASSRMVAGETQYF